The TCR beta chain under discussion was sequenced for a study of T cells in Graves' hyperthyroidism and ophthalmopathy. RNA transcripts yielded amplified TCR beta CDR3 regions. First-round RT-PCR targeting the TCR CDR3 was performed with the HTBI primer set. TCRdb independently ran MiXCR on the multiplex PCR reads; one entry per CDR3 protein. The data hold more than 250,000 distinct CDR3 sequences, with over 12% observed a single time. A sample of blood taken at first hyperthyroidism diagnosis preceded any ophthalmopathy symptoms. The CDR3 has 15 amino acids. From germline, CDR1 is WNHNN and CDR2 SYGVQD (reference sequence). Trimming stripped 6 bases from V and 4 bases from J, with 18 bases between.

This receptor was identified in a woman in her forties or fifties with Graves' hyperthyroidism that later progressed to Graves' ophthalmopathy. Sequencing input: blood. The chain recombines TRBV10-1 with TRBJ1-2; D ambiguous. The CDR3 is CASSDNSVPFYGYTF. The DNA of the CDR3 is TGCGCCAGCAGCGATAACAGCGTACCGTTCTATGGCTACACCTTC.